Presented here are 5 T cell receptor beta chains from one specimen sequenced in a study of technical replicates of blood from several donors. Sequenced by immunoSEQ multiplex PCR; TCRdb stores in-frame clones only, minus some. The top ten hold roughly 0.35% of the sample, which has some 94,000 clones, about 95% seen once. Material for sequencing was T cells isolated from PBMCs. These receptors were collected from a human donor in good health.

The rearrangement uses TRBV19 and TRBJ1-5; D gene uncertain. The CDR3 length is 15 residues. V lost 3 bases to trimming and J lost 5 bases, with 14 bases between them. Germline V gives CDR1 LNHDA, CDR2 SQIVND (reference sequence). The CDR3, as DNA: TGTGCCAGTAGTATGGCTAGCGACACCTATCAGCCCCAGCATTTT. Residues: CASSMASDTYQPQHF.

The V and J genes are TRBV4-2 and TRBJ1-5, with 12 bases fitting TRBD1. V lost 0 bases and J lost 6; bases outside the gene matches: 3. The germline V gene encodes CDR1 LGHNA and CDR2 YNFKEQ. The CDR3 is made up of 16 amino acids. CDR3 sequence: CASSQDPGQGAQPQHF. For the CDR3, the DNA is TGTGCCAGCAGCCAAGACCCGGGACAGGGGGCTCAGCCCCAGCATTTT.

J is TRBJ2-7 and V is TRBV19, with D unresolved. The V gene's germline CDR1 is LNHDA and CDR2 SQIVND (reference sequence). V was trimmed by 4 bases and J by 5 bases, leaving 12 bases between them. This CDR3 is 13 amino acids long. This chain's CDR3 is CASSTSLRDEQYF. CDR3 DNA: TGTGCCAGTAGTACATCCCTTCGGGACGAGCAGTACTTC.

The V and J genes are TRBV6-5 and TRBJ2-2, with 8 bases aligning to TRBD1. V shed 2 bases, J shed 4 bases, and the junction held 6 bases outside the gene matches. Germline V CDR1 and CDR2: MNHEY, SVGAGI. The CDR3 totals 16 residues. The chain's CDR3 is CASSYPRTGSTGELFF. The CDR3 DNA reads TGTGCCAGCAGTTACCCGAGGACAGGGAGCACCGGGGAGCTGTTTTTT.

The chain combines TRBV7-2 with TRBJ2-3, with D maybe TRBD1 (5 bases). V shed 4 bases and J shed 6 bases, with 20 bases lying between them. CDR1 and CDR2 from the germline V gene are SGHTA and FQGNSA. The CDR3 has 16 amino acids. The CDR3 nucleotides are TGTGCCAGCAGCTATCTTGACGGGTGGGGCCCGGATACGCAGTATTTT. Translation: CASSYLDGWGPDTQYF.